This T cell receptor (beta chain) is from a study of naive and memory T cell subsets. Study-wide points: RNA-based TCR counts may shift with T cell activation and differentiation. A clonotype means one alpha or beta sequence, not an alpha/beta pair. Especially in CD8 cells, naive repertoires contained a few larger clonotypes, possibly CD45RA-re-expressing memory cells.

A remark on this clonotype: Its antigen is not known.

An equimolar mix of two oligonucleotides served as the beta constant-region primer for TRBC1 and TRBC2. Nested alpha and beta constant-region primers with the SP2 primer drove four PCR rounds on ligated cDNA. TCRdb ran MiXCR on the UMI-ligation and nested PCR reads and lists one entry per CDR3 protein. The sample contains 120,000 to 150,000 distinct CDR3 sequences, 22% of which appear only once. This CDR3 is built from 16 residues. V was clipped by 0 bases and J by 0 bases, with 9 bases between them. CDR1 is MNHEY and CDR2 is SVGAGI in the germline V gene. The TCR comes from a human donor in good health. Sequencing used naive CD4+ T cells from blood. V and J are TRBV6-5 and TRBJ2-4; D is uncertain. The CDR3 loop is CASSYSNLRAKNIQYF. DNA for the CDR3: TGTGCCAGCAGTTACTCGAATCTGAGAGCCAAAAACATTCAGTACTTC.